Below, 19 T cell receptor beta chains from the same sample are listed, as sequenced in a study of T cell changes during pregnancy in multiple sclerosis. Profiled with immunoSEQ multiplex PCR; TCRdb holds only in-frame clones, not every one. This table holds about 120,000 clones, approximately 93% found once. The sequenced sample was peripheral blood, obtained before pregnancy. These receptors came from a female donor with multiple sclerosis, enrolled in a pregnancy study.

The J gene is TRBJ2-2, the V gene TRBV9, with D tentatively TRBD1 (6 bases). CDR1 is SGDLS and CDR2 is YYNGEE in the germline V gene. Trimming stripped 4 bases from V and 1 base from J, with 8 bases between. This CDR3 is built from 14 residues. CDR3 in amino acids: CASSPGQNTGELFF. CDR3 coding DNA: TGTGCCAGCAGCCCGGGACAGAACACCGGGGAGCTGTTTTTT. The entire variable domain, with the rest obtained from reference TRBV9 and TRBJ2-2, is as follows: DSGVTQTPKHLITATGQRVTLRCSPRSGDLSVYWYQQSLDQGLQFLIQYYNGEERAKGNILERFSAQQFPDLHSELNLSSLELGDSALYFCASSPGQNTGELFFGEGSRLTVL.

The chain combines TRBV18 with TRBJ2-3; D may be TRBD1 (6 bases). Germline CDR1 reads KGHSH; CDR2 reads LQKENI. V lost 3 bases and J 5 bases, leaving 27 bases between the germline ends. The CDR3 totals 19 residues. The DNA for the CDR3 is TGTGCCAGCTCACCGCCCCCTATTCCCCGGACAGAAGCAATAGATACGCAGTATTTT. Translating gives CASSPPPIPRTEAIDTQYF.

V is TRBV4-2 and J is TRBJ1-2; tentative D call: TRBD1 (5 bases). Germline CDR1 LGHNA, CDR2 YNFKEQ. This CDR3 has 13 residues. Trimming took 1 base from V and 7 from J, leaving 10 bases between them. In nucleotides, the CDR3 is TGTGCCAGCAGCCAAGCTTCCGGGGGTGGCTACACCTTC. This encodes CASSQASGGGYTF.

This chain's CDR3 is CASTEQGASGELFF. The CDR3, as DNA: TGTGCCAGCACGGAGCAGGGGGCGTCCGGGGAGCTGTTTTTT. This chain links TRBV7-6 with TRBJ2-2; 8 nucleotides match TRBD1. Germline V gives CDR1 SGHVS, CDR2 FNYEAQ. J lost 6 bases, V lost 7 bases, and 7 bases had no gene match. This CDR3 region has 14 residues.

Here the CDR3 DNA reads TGTGCCAGTAGTTCGTCCACAGGGGACGAGCAGTACTTC. Translating gives CASSSSTGDEQYF. V and J are TRBV19 and TRBJ2-7; TRBD1 matches at 7 bases. From germline, CDR1 is LNHDA and CDR2 SQIVND (reference sequence). The V and J ends lost 5 bases and 5 bases, in that order; junction bases with no gene match: 6. The CDR3 is made up of 13 amino acids.

The chain uses TRBV5-8 and TRBJ2-4, with 7 bases identical to TRBD1. Germline assignment: CDR1 SGHTS and CDR2 YDEGEE. J was trimmed by 7 bases and V by 8 bases; bases with no gene match: 6. The CDR3 extends over 12 amino acids. CDR3 sequence reads: CASMKDRNIQYF. The CDR3 DNA reads as TGTGCCAGTATGAAGGACAGGAACATTCAGTACTTC.

The chain combines TRBV30 with TRBJ2-4; 8 bases are shared with TRBD1. Per the germline V gene, CDR1 is GTSNPN and CDR2 is SVGIG (reference sequence). V gave up 0 bases and J gave up 0 bases; unmatched junction bases: 7. CDR3 length equals 17 residues. The CDR3 bases are TGTGCCTGGAGTGTATACGGGACAGGATTAGCCAAAAACATTCAGTACTTC. It codes for CAWSVYGTGLAKNIQYF.

The J gene is TRBJ2-3, the V gene TRBV18, with D maybe TRBD2 (6 bases). Trimming cost V 3 bases and J 6 bases, with 22 bases left between them. This CDR3 is built from 17 residues. CDR1 and CDR2 (germline): KGHSH, LQKENI. The CDR3 region is CASSPSGYRGYSDTQYF. In DNA, the CDR3 is TGTGCCAGCTCACCCTCGGGTTACCGGGGGTACAGCGATACGCAGTATTTT.

The V and J genes are TRBV6-6 and TRBJ1-1; D is perhaps TRBD1 (5 bases). This CDR3 contains 15 residues. The germline V gene has CDR1 MNHNY and CDR2 SVGAGI (reference sequence). Trimming took 0 bases from V and 4 from J, leaving 12 bases between them. CDR3 nucleotide sequence: TGTGCCAGCAGTTACTCGACAGCAGGTTCCACTGAAGCTTTCTTT. Protein product: CASSYSTAGSTEAFF.

The chain combines TRBV6-1 with TRBJ1-4, with a tentative D call TRBD1 (5 bases). CDR1 is MNHNS and CDR2 is SASEGT in the germline V gene. Trimming removed 2 bases at V and 5 bases at J, with 18 bases between. This CDR3 comprises 17 residues. The CDR3 is CASSERAGRQPNEKLFF. The CDR3 DNA reads TGTGCCAGCAGTGAAAGGGCGGGGAGACAGCCGAATGAAAAACTGTTTTTT.

The chain joins TRBV29-1 to TRBJ2-1; the match to TRBD2 covers 9 bases. This CDR3 is built from 14 residues. With V trimmed by 3 bases and J by 8 bases, 8 bases remained unmatched. Germline CDR1 SQVTM, CDR2 ANQGSEA. CDR3 sequence: CSVDRREGPDEQFF. The DNA for the CDR3 is TGCAGCGTTGATCGGCGGGAGGGCCCCGATGAGCAGTTCTTC.

This sequence joins TRBV13 and TRBJ2-5; 7 bases fit TRBD1. V trimming: 5 bases; J trimming: 2 bases; junction bases outside the gene matches: 11. Germline V gene lookup returns CDR1 PRHDT and CDR2 FYEKMQ (reference sequence). The CDR3 is 16 amino acids. For the CDR3, the DNA is TGTGCCAGCAGCATAGAAACAGACAGGGCTCAAGAGACCCAGTACTTC. This codes for CASSIETDRAQETQYF.

The chain employs TRBV7-8 and TRBJ1-4, with TRBD1 identical over 10 bases. Trimming removed 3 bases from V and 0 bases from J; junction bases left unmatched: 4. Germline CDR1 is SGHVS and CDR2 is FQNEAQ. The CDR3 has 17 residues. The CDR3 protein is CASSLGQGFATNEKLFF. DNA of the CDR3: TGTGCCAGCAGCTTGGGACAGGGGTTTGCAACTAATGAAAAACTGTTTTTT. The complete variable domain, with remaining parts taken from reference TRBV7-8 and TRBJ1-4, reads GAGVSQSPRYKVAKRGQDVALRCDPISGHVSLFWYQQALGQGPEFLTYFQNEAQLDKSGLPSDRFFAERPEGSVSTLKIQRTQQEDSAVYLCASSLGQGFATNEKLFFGSGTQLSVL.

The rearrangement uses TRBV11-2 and TRBJ2-7; a possible D gene is TRBD1 (6 bases). The V and J ends lost 7 bases and 2 bases respectively, with 12 bases between them. CDR3 size: 13 residues. Per the germline V gene, CDR1 is SGHAT and CDR2 is FQNNGV. DNA for the CDR3: TGTGCCAGCACCAGCCAGGGGACCTACGAGCAGTACTTC. Translation gives CASTSQGTYEQYF.

This clone has just one count. The chain joins TRBV10-3 to TRBJ1-2; tentatively, D is TRBD1 (5 bases). V was trimmed by 0 bases and J by 6 bases, leaving 11 bases between them. The CDR3 length is 14 residues. Germline CDR1 and CDR2: ENHRY and SYGVKD. The CDR3 loop reads CAISESPGWDGYTF. The DNA of the CDR3 is TGTGCCATCAGTGAGTCCCCAGGGTGGGATGGCTACACCTTC.

CDR3 sequence reads: CASSEGAGNSYNEQFF. The CDR3 region has the DNA TGTGCCAGCAGTGAGGGTGCGGGGAACTCCTACAATGAGCAGTTCTTC. The rearrangement links TRBV6-1 to TRBJ2-1, with D perhaps matching TRBD2 (6 bases). Trimming pared 3 bases from V and 0 bases from J, leaving 12 bases between. Germline loops: CDR1 MNHNS, CDR2 SASEGT. CDR3 length: 16 amino acids.

J is TRBJ2-2 and V is TRBV5-8, with 9 nucleotides matching TRBD2. The V segment lost 4 bases and the J segment 3 bases; nucleotides outside the gene matches: 7. The CDR3 totals 16 residues. Germline V gene data show CDR1 as SGHTS and CDR2 as YDEGEE. The CDR3 nucleotides read TGTGCCAGCAGCCACGTTCTAGCGGGATACACCGGGGAGCTGTTTTTT. It is translated as CASSHVLAGYTGELFF.

The rearrangement uses TRBV18 and TRBJ1-1; D ambiguous. Trimming shortened V by 5 bases and J by 3 bases, and 10 bases separated the two germline ends. The CDR3 length is 13 residues. In germline, CDR1 is KGHSH, CDR2 LQKENI. CDR3 coding DNA: TGTGCCAGCTCAACCTCGGGGTACACTGAAGCTTTCTTT. This gives the protein CASSTSGYTEAFF.

The V gene is TRBV5-8, the J gene TRBJ2-3, with 8 bases that match TRBD2. Germline lookup yields CDR1 SGHTS and CDR2 YDEGEE. With 4 bases clipped from V and 6 bases from J, the junction kept 10 bases outside the gene matches. The CDR3 consists of 15 residues. This CDR3 is CASSPGGTGMDTQYF. In DNA form, the CDR3 reads TGTGCCAGCAGCCCGGGAGGGACCGGAATGGATACGCAGTATTTT.